This TCR beta chain appears in the sequencing data of a study of T cells in Graves' hyperthyroidism and ophthalmopathy. The authors deemed Graves' hyperthyroidism stable absent ophthalmopathy progression within 18 months. A word on this clonotype: Its specificity is not known.

TCR beta CDR3 regions were amplified from RNA transcripts. During a first-round RT-PCR of the TCR CDR3, the HTBI primer set was used. TCRdb reprocessed the multiplex PCR reads via MiXCR and lists one record per CDR3 protein. The sample consists of over 700,000 distinct CDR3 sequences, roughly 37% of them appearing once. This CDR3 spans 14 amino acids. Deletions cut 7 bases from V and 2 bases from J, with 14 bases between. Points from the study as a whole: Ophthalmopathy was predicted by the model a median of approximately six months ahead of onset.

The sequenced sample was blood. This TCR was recovered from a man aged 18 to 29 with Graves' hyperthyroidism. The chain links TRBV12-3 or TRBV12-4 to TRBJ1-2; TRBD1 is a possible D gene (5 bases). CDR3 in DNA: TGTGCCAGCACCCCTTCGGGGGTAAACTATGGCTACACCTTC. Translated: CASTPSGVNYGYTF.